Listed below are T cell receptor beta chains from one sample, sequenced in a study of cytomegalovirus exposure and HLA in healthy donors. Generated by immunoSEQ multiplex PCR, the TCRdb table keeps only in-frame clones and is missing some. The sample carries hundreds of thousands of clones, over 65% recorded once. Sequencing was done on a sample of PBMCs. The receptor source for this set is a man aged 18-30 years in good health and CMV-seronegative. CDR3s include the opening cysteine and the closing phenylalanine or tryptophan. A D gene is named only where the DNA matches it firmly. Clone size is not always given. Where it is, it says once, few, many or a class for expanded clones.

>12|TRBJ2-1|TRBV5-8|NA|TRBD2
CASSLFGTSQFF
TGTGCCAGCAGCTTGTTTGGGACTAGTCAGTTCTTC
>14|TRBJ1-2|TRBV28|NA|NA
CASSLQGLVKGYTF
TGTGCCAGCAGTCTTCAGGGCCTTGTGAAGGGCTACACCTTC
>16|TRBJ1-3|TRBV6-5|NA|TRBD1
CASSYGDRDDRNTIYF
TGTGCCAGCAGTTACGGGGACAGGGATGACCGAAACACCATATATTTT
>17|TRBJ1-4|TRBV5-1|NA|TRBD1
CASSLVAGGAGNEKLFF
TGCGCCAGCAGCTTGGTCGCAGGGGGCGCGGGTAATGAAAAACTGTTTTTT
>16|TRBJ2-1|TRBV11-1|NA|TRBD2
CASSPGLAAFYNEQFF
TGTGCCAGCAGCCCGGGACTAGCGGCCTTCTACAATGAGCAGTTCTTC
>16|TRBJ2-7|TRBV5-1|NA|TRBD2
CASSPQLAGASSEQYF
TGCGCCAGCAGCCCCCAACTCGCGGGAGCTTCAAGTGAGCAGTACTTC
>15|TRBJ2-7|TRBV5-1|few|NA
CASSLGYSLNYEQYF
TGCGCCAGCAGCTTGGGGTACTCGCTAAACTACGAGCAGTACTTC
>14|TRBJ2-7|TRBV6-1|few|NA
CASSGNYFSYEQYF
TGTGCCAGCAGCGGGAATTACTTCTCCTACGAGCAGTACTTC
>15|TRBJ2-2|TRBV30|NA|TRBD2
CAWSALAGGPGELFF
TGTGCCTGGAGTGCCCTAGCGGGAGGCCCCGGGGAGCTGTTTTTT
>14|TRBJ2-7|TRBV2|NA|NA
CASSAGAVPYEQYF
TGTGCCAGCAGTGCAGGGGCGGTTCCCTACGAGCAGTACTTC
>15|TRBJ2-2|TRBV11-2|NA|NA
CASSLVEGSGGELFF
TGTGCCAGCAGCTTAGTGGAGGGATCTGGCGGGGAGCTGTTTTTT
>15|TRBJ2-7|TRBV6-1|once|NA
CASSATRRGSHEQYF
TGTGCCAGCAGTGCCACACGACGGGGTTCCCACGAGCAGTACTTC
>15|TRBJ2-2|TRBV10-1|NA|TRBD1
CASSGGQGITGELFF
TGCGCCAGCAGTGGGGGACAGGGAATAACCGGGGAGCTGTTTTTT
>18|TRBJ2-4|TRBV18|NA|TRBD1
CASSPDRGRSVGRNIQYF
TGTGCCAGCTCACCGGACAGGGGGCGATCCGTGGGGCGAAACATTCAGTACTTC
>18|TRBJ2-7|TRBV10-2|NA|TRBD1
CASSETRQGARNPYEQYF
TGCGCCAGCAGTGAGACCCGACAGGGGGCCCGTAATCCCTACGAGCAGTACTTC
>15|TRBJ2-7|TRBV6-5|few|NA
CASSRPLGTYYEQYF
TGTGCCAGCAGCCGACCCTTAGGGACTTACTACGAGCAGTACTTC
>13|TRBJ1-1|TRBV30|NA|NA
CAWSTTSNTEAFF
TGTGCCTGGAGCACTACATCGAACACTGAAGCTTTCTTT
>16|TRBJ1-1|TRBV6-5|few|TRBD1
CASSYSGTGRYTEAFF
TGTGCCAGCAGTTACTCGGGGACAGGGAGGTACACTGAAGCTTTCTTT
>15|TRBJ2-5|TRBV7-9|NA|TRBD1
CASTPKAGGQETQYF
TGTGCCAGCACCCCGAAGGCAGGGGGACAAGAGACCCAGTACTTC
>15|TRBJ1-1|TRBV4-1|NA|TRBD1
CASRRAGGANTEAFF
TGCGCCAGCAGGCGAGCAGGGGGCGCGAACACTGAAGCTTTCTTT
>13|TRBJ2-6|TRBV5-6|NA|NA
CASTHSGANVLTF
TGTGCCAGCACACACTCTGGGGCCAACGTCCTGACTTTC
>16|TRBJ2-7|TRBV18|NA|TRBD2
CASSPGSSGTGLEQYF
TGTGCCAGCTCACCAGGTTCTAGCGGTACCGGGCTCGAGCAGTACTTC
>15|TRBJ2-1|TRBV5-1|NA|TRBD2
CASRGGGGGYNEQFF
TGCGCCAGCAGGGGCGGCGGGGGAGGATACAATGAGCAGTTCTTC
>15|TRBJ2-7|TRBV2|NA|TRBD2
CASSLGGGGTYEQYF
TGTGCCAGCAGTCTAGGCGGGGGGGGGACCTACGAGCAGTACTTC
>13|TRBJ1-1|TRBV9|few|NA
CASSEGGGTEAFF
TGTGCCAGCAGCGAAGGGGGGGGCACTGAAGCTTTCTTT
>16|TRBJ2-5|TRBV9|NA|TRBD2
CASSVDWRGGQETQYF
TGTGCCAGCAGCGTAGACTGGCGGGGGGGCCAAGAGACCCAGTACTTC
>14|TRBJ1-1|TRBV2|NA|TRBD1
CASKWDRAGTEAFF
TGTGCCAGCAAATGGGACAGGGCCGGCACTGAAGCTTTCTTT
>13|TRBJ2-7|TRBV2|NA|TRBD1
CASSRGQGGEQYF
TGTGCCAGCAGTCGGGGACAGGGAGGTGAGCAGTACTTC
>14|TRBJ1-1|TRBV7-9|NA|NA
CASSLGTEEMFAFF
TGTGCCAGCAGCTTAGGGACAGAGGAAATGTTCGCTTTCTTT
>16|TRBJ1-6|TRBV10-3|NA|TRBD1
CAISGSGTGSNSPLHF
TGTGCCATCAGTGGCTCCGGGACAGGGAGTAATTCACCCCTCCACTTT
>18|TRBJ2-5|TRBV7-9|NA|TRBD1
CASSPGPGQGAGGETQYF
TGTGCCAGCAGCCCAGGGCCGGGACAGGGGGCAGGGGGAGAGACCCAGTACTTC
>14|TRBJ2-1|TRBV5-1|NA|TRBD2
CASSLGGGYNEQFF
TGCGCCAGCAGCTTGGGCGGGGGCTACAATGAGCAGTTCTTC
>15|TRBJ1-2|TRBV23-1|NA|NA
CASSHPPEMHYGYTF
TGCGCCAGCAGTCACCCCCCCGAGATGCACTATGGCTACACCTTC
>13|TRBJ2-7|TRBV5-5|NA|TRBD2
CASGTTVTYEQYF
TGTGCCAGCGGGACTACGGTGACCTACGAGCAGTACTTC
>19|TRBJ2-1|TRBV4-1|NA|TRBD2
CASSQGGLADARLYNEQFF
TGCGCCAGCAGCCAAGGGGGACTAGCGGACGCGAGACTCTACAATGAGCAGTTCTTC
>12|TRBJ1-2|TRBV9|NA|NA
CASTGSGGGYTF
TGTGCCAGCACCGGTAGCGGGGGCGGCTACACCTTC
>16|TRBJ2-2|TRBV27|NA|TRBD1
CASSGGDWWNTGELFF
TGTGCCAGCTCAGGGGGTGATTGGTGGAACACCGGGGAGCTGTTTTTT
>14|TRBJ1-1|TRBV10-1|NA|TRBD1
CASSEDRADTEAFF
TGCGCCAGCAGTGAGGACAGGGCGGACACTGAAGCTTTCTTT
>11|TRBJ2-5|TRBV29-1|NA|NA
CSAGGVEAQYF
TGCAGCGCCGGTGGGGTGGAGGCCCAGTACTTC
>13|TRBJ2-7|TRBV5-5|NA|NA
CASSSGVVYEQYF
TGTGCCAGCAGCTCGGGGGTGGTATACGAGCAGTACTTC
>14|TRBJ2-7|TRBV18|NA|NA
CASSPPAGSYEQYF
TGTGCCAGCTCACCACCCGCAGGCTCCTACGAGCAGTACTTC
>14|TRBJ1-2|TRBV5-4|NA|TRBD1
CASSRTTGAYGYTF
TGTGCCAGCAGCAGAACGACAGGGGCCTATGGCTACACCTTC
>15|TRBJ2-1|TRBV2|few|TRBD2
CASRRTSGGGNEQFF
TGTGCCAGCAGAAGGACTAGCGGGGGGGGGAATGAGCAGTTCTTC
>14|TRBJ1-2|TRBV15|NA|TRBD1
CATSSPRTGYGYTF
TGTGCCACCAGCAGCCCGAGGACAGGCTATGGCTACACCTTC
>16|TRBJ2-1|TRBV19|NA|TRBD2
CASSIEVGLVGDEQFF
TGTGCCAGTAGTATTGAGGTGGGACTAGTAGGTGATGAGCAGTTCTTC
>11|TRBJ2-7|TRBV30|NA|NA
CAWRSNYEQYF
TGTGCCTGGAGGTCTAACTACGAGCAGTACTTC
>12|TRBJ2-7|TRBV7-9|NA|NA
CASSFSGPEQYF
TGTGCCAGCAGCTTTTCTGGGCCCGAGCAGTACTTC
>13|TRBJ2-7|TRBV11-2|NA|NA
CASSLDARWGQYF
TGTGCCAGCAGCTTAGATGCGCGCTGGGGCCAGTACTTC
>12|TRBJ2-3|TRBV27|NA|NA
CATGERTDTQYF
TGTGCCACAGGGGAACGAACAGATACGCAGTATTTT
>13|TRBJ2-7|TRBV5-1|NA|NA
CASRLSGSYEQYF
TGCGCCAGCAGGCTCTCAGGCTCCTACGAGCAGTACTTC
>15|TRBJ1-2|TRBV9|NA|TRBD1
CASSANPTGGYGYTF
TGTGCCAGCAGCGCTAACCCGACAGGGGGCTATGGCTACACCTTC
>18|TRBJ2-2|TRBV5-6|NA|NA
CASSLRPYRDSYTGELFF
TGTGCCAGCAGCTTGCGTCCATACCGGGACTCTTACACCGGGGAGCTGTTTTTT
>15|TRBJ1-1|TRBV6-1|NA|NA
CASSEFGWGHTEAFF
TGTGCCAGCAGTGAATTCGGATGGGGGCACACTGAAGCTTTCTTT
>15|TRBJ2-1|TRBV10-1|NA|TRBD2
CASSESLADYNEQFF
TGCGCCAGCAGTGAGTCCCTAGCGGACTACAATGAGCAGTTCTTC
>13|TRBJ1-6|TRBV6-1|NA|NA
CASDSSYNSPLHF
TGTGCCAGCGACAGCTCCTATAATTCACCCCTCCACTTT
>13|TRBJ1-5|TRBV28|NA|NA
CASSLVQGQPQHF
TGTGCCAGCAGTTTGGTGCAGGGCCAGCCCCAGCATTTT
>15|TRBJ2-2|TRBV5-4|NA|NA
CASSAQAGAAGELFF
TGTGCCAGCAGCGCTCAGGCAGGGGCCGCCGGGGAGCTGTTTTTT
>14|TRBJ2-7|TRBV18|NA|TRBD2
CASSPASGSYEQYF
TGTGCCAGCTCACCGGCTAGCGGTTCCTACGAGCAGTACTTC
>10|TRBJ2-3|TRBV6-5|NA|NA
CASRADTQYF
TGTGCCAGCCGTGCAGATACGCAGTATTTT